The clone carrying this T cell receptor (beta chain) was seen only a few times. No antigen is known for it. Targeted sequencing depth ranged from 1 in 200,000 to 1 in 1 million T cells. Sequencing was performed with immunoSEQ multiplex PCR; in TCRdb, only in-frame clones are kept and a portion is missing. The top ten hold approximately 20% of the sample, which has more than 45,000 clones, less than 90% seen once. Germline assignment: CDR1 MGHRA and CDR2 YSYEKL. V was shortened by 3 bases and J by 4 bases, with 8 bases between the two germline ends. The CDR3 extends over 13 amino acids. The TCR beta libraries used approximately 2 micrograms of genomic DNA that came from cryopreserved PBMCs. This sample stems from a study of cytotoxic CD8 clonotypes in ibrutinib-treated CLL. Study information: The group held 11 relapsed/refractory and about 15 treatment-naive patients, with 17 to 18 IGHV unmutated. Study-wide results and caveats: Measured clonality at baseline was greater than in age-matched healthy donors and tracked with circulating CD8+ T-cell counts.

The specimen comprised PBMCs, sampled after 24 months of ibrutinib treatment. The receptor was isolated from a human donor with chronic lymphocytic leukemia. This chain uses TRBV4-1 with TRBJ2-3, with no clear D. This chain's CDR3 is CASSHRRADTQYF. The CDR3 DNA sequence: TGCGCCAGCAGCCATAGAAGGGCAGATACGCAGTATTTT.